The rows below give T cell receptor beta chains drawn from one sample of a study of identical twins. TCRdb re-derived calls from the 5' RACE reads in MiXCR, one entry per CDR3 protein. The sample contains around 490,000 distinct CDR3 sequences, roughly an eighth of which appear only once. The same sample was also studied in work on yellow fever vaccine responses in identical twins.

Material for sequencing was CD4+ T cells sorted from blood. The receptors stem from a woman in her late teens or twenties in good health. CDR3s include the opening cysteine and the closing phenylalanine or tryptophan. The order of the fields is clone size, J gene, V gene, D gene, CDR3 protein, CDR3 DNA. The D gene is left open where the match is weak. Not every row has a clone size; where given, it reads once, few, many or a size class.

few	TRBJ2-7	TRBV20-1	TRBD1	CSASDRVTYEQYF	TGCAGTGCTAGTGACAGGGTCACCTACGAGCAGTACTTC
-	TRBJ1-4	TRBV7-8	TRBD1	CASSLGGQFIEKLFF	TGTGCCAGCAGCTTAGGGGGACAGTTCATAGAAAAACTGTTTTTT
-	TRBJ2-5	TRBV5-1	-	CASSLAPGEETQYF	TGCGCCAGCAGCTTGGCCCCAGGAGAAGAGACCCAGTACTTC
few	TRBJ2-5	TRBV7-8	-	CASSITRVRTETQYF	TGTGCCAGCAGCATAACCCGGGTTAGAACAGAGACCCAGTACTTC
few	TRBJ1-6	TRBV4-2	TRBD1	CASSQAGQGSVSLHF	TGTGCCAGCAGCCAAGCTGGACAGGGGAGCGTATCCCTCCACTTT
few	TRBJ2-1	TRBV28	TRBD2	CASSRIAGRRRVKNEQFF	TGTGCCAGCAGCCGTATAGCGGGAAGAAGGCGGGTGAAGAATGAGCAGTTCTTC
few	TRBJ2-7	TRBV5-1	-	CASSSSPPRETFGWYEQYF	TGCGCCAGCAGCTCCTCACCTCCCCGGGAGACTTTTGGGTGGTACGAGCAGTACTTC
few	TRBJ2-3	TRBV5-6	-	CASSLPVGDTQYF	TGTGCCAGCAGCTTGCCCGTCGGAGATACGCAGTATTTT
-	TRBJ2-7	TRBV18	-	CASARTPGSYEQYF	TGTGCCAGCGCTAGGACTCCCGGGTCCTACGAGCAGTACTTC
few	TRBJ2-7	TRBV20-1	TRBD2	CSARGAGGRYEQYF	TGCAGTGCTAGAGGGGCGGGAGGAAGGTACGAGCAGTACTTC
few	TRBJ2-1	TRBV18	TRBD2	CASSPGLAGVAEQFF	TGTGCCAGCTCACCGGGACTAGCGGGAGTTGCCGAGCAGTTCTTC
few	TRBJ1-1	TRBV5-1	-	CASSPGQLGNTEAFF	TGCGCCAGCAGCCCCGGACAGTTAGGGAACACTGAAGCTTTCTTT
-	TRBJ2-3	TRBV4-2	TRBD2	CASSQDPPAGVLSTDTQYF	TGTGCCAGCAGCCAAGATCCCCCGGCGGGGGTCCTTAGCACAGATACGCAGTATTTT
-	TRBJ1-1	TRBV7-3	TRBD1	CASSPNRGPKAEAFF	TGTGCCAGCAGCCCCAACAGGGGCCCCAAGGCTGAAGCTTTCTTT
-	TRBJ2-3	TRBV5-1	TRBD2	CASSFGLAVGDTQYF	TGCGCCAGCAGCTTCGGGCTAGCGGTAGGAGATACGCAGTATTTT
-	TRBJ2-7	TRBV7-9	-	CASSLFRGAGNYEQYF	TGTGCCAGCAGCTTATTTCGGGGCGCGGGAAACTACGAGCAGTACTTC
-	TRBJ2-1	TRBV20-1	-	CSARGTVSVKSSYNEQFF	TGCAGTGCTAGAGGAACGGTCAGCGTTAAAAGCTCCTACAATGAGCAGTTCTTC
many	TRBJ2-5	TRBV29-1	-	CSAAGGLAPEETQYF	TGCAGCGCCGCCGGGGGTCTGGCCCCGGAAGAGACCCAGTACTTC
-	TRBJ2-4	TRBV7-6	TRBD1	CASSFRDREPQYF	TGTGCCAGCAGCTTCCGGGACAGGGAACCTCAGTACTTC
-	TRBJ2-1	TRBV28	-	CASSLLGPGDHNEQFF	TGTGCCAGCAGTCTGCTTGGACCGGGGGACCACAATGAGCAGTTCTTC
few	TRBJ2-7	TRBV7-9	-	CASSYPGVTYEQYF	TGTGCCAGCAGCTACCCGGGGGTCACATACGAGCAGTACTTC
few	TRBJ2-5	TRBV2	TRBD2	CASTMTSGRGETQYF	TGTGCCAGCACCATGACTAGCGGCCGGGGAGAGACCCAGTACTTC